This is a list of T cell receptor beta chains from one sample in a study of shared clonotypes between healthy human individuals. Clones were sequenced by immunoSEQ multiplex PCR, and TCRdb holds only the in-frame ones, with some missing. The table lists roughly 700,000 clones, about nine tenths of them singletons, with 34% in the top ten. The sequencing input was memory CD8+ T cells from PBMCs. The receptor set was obtained from a man aged 18-30 years in good health. Some clones in this sample may be carry-over from other donors' samples. The CDR3 runs from the conserved cysteine through the conserved F or W. A D gene is named only where the DNA matches it firmly. Clone size is given for some rows only: seen once, a few or many times, or a class if the clone is expanded.

>TRBD1|TRBV9|TRBJ2-3|-
CASSVADRASTDTQYF
TGTGCCAGCAGCGTAGCGGACAGGGCTAGCACAGATACGCAGTATTTT
>-|TRBV4-1|TRBJ2-1|-
CASSQDPRNEQFF
TGCGCCAGCAGCCAAGATCCCCGCAATGAGCAGTTCTTC
>TRBD1|TRBV28|TRBJ2-7|-
CASSFGTGEYDEQYF
TGTGCCAGCAGTTTCGGGACAGGGGAGTATGACGAGCAGTACTTC
>TRBD2|TRBV6-1|TRBJ2-1|-
CASSEGLAGGPYNEQFF
TGTGCCAGCAGTGAGGGACTAGCGGGAGGCCCCTACAATGAGCAGTTCTTC
>-|TRBV29-1|TRBJ2-7|-
CSVGQGAREYF
-
>TRBD1|TRBV27|TRBJ2-1|-
CASSDRGNEQFF
TGTGCCAGCAGTGACAGGGGAAATGAGCAGTTCTTC
>TRBD2|TRBV7-9|TRBJ2-5|-
CASSLAHGGETQYF
TGTGCCAGCAGCTTAGCGCACGGGGGGGAGACCCAGTACTTC
>TRBD2|TRBV10-3|TRBJ2-1|-
CAISTTSGRAHEQFF
TGTGCCATCAGTACGACTAGCGGGAGGGCCCATGAGCAGTTCTTC
>TRBD1|TRBV19|TRBJ2-1|-
CASSRGQGARYNEQFF
TGTGCCAGTAGCAGGGGACAGGGGGCAAGGTACAATGAGCAGTTCTTC
>-|TRBV27|TRBJ1-6|-
CASSSERSYNSPLHF
TGTGCCAGCAGTTCGGAGAGATCCTATAATTCACCCCTCCACTTT
>-|TRBV2|TRBJ1-3|-
CASSDVSYSGNTIYF
TGTGCCAGCAGTGATGTCTCCTACTCTGGAAACACCATATATTTT
>-|TRBV6-1|TRBJ1-4|-
CASSQEARVLEKLFF
TGTGCCAGCAGTCAAGAAGCGCGGGTCCTTGAAAAACTGTTTTTT
>-|TRBV27|TRBJ1-2|-
CASSLTGIYGYTF
TGTGCCAGCAGTTTAACAGGGATCTATGGCTACACCTTC
>-|TRBV7-2|TRBJ2-5|-
CASSLVDSTLETQYF
TGTGCCAGCAGCTTAGTTGACTCCACTTTGGAGACCCAGTACTTC
>TRBD1|TRBV2|TRBJ2-5|-
CASSDRGHQETQYF
TGTGCCAGCAGTGACAGGGGGCACCAAGAGACCCAGTACTTC
>TRBD2|TRBV6-4|TRBJ2-5|once
CASSEGGSGGGETQYF
TGTGCCAGCAGTGAAGGAGGTAGCGGGGGAGGAGAGACCCAGTACTTC
>-|TRBV7-9|TRBJ1-1|-
CASSPSGVRGRGAEAFF
TGTGCCAGCAGCCCCAGCGGTGTCAGAGGGAGAGGCGCTGAAGCTTTCTTT
>-|TRBV7-2|TRBJ2-3|-
CASTNRVSGQWDTQYF
TGTGCCAGCACCAATAGGGTTAGCGGCCAATGGGATACGCAGTATTTT
>TRBD1|TRBV6-1|TRBJ2-5|-
CASSEGRGLETQYF
TGTGCCAGCAGTGAGGGCAGGGGGCTAGAGACCCAGTACTTC
>-|TRBV9|TRBJ2-6|-
CASSVVGTPGANVLTF
TGTGCCAGCAGCGTAGTCGGGACACCTGGGGCCAACGTCCTGACTTTC
>-|TRBV5-1|TRBJ2-2|-
CASSLYWSSLTNTGELFF
TGCGCCAGCAGCTTGTACTGGTCTTCCCTTACGAACACCGGGGAGCTGTTTTTT
>TRBD1|TRBV6-1|TRBJ1-1|once
CASIPGGVGAFF
TGTGCCAGCATTCCAGGGGGGGTTGGGGCTTTCTTT
>-|TRBV11-2|TRBJ2-7|-
CASSLVPQGTPYEQYF
TGTGCCAGCAGCTTAGTCCCGCAGGGCACCCCCTACGAGCAGTACTTC
>-|TRBV4-1|TRBJ1-3|-
CASSQDPGTAARGNTIYF
TGCGCCAGCAGCCAAGACCCCGGGACTGCCGCGAGGGGAAACACCATATATTTT
>-|TRBV27|TRBJ1-6|-
CASRGDGLVPLHF
TGTGCCAGCAGGGGGGACGGGTTAGTCCCCCTCCACTTT
>-|TRBV10-1|TRBJ2-1|-
CASSSVGAYNEQFF
TGCGCCAGCAGTTCGGTAGGGGCCTACAATGAGCAGTTCTTC
>-|TRBV7-2|TRBJ2-3|-
CASSLVEIRGTDTQYF
TGTGCCAGCAGCTTAGTAGAAATTCGAGGGACAGATACGCAGTATTTT
>-|TRBV5-1|TRBJ2-1|-
CASSLGRNEQFF
TGCGCCAGCAGCTTGGGGCGGAATGAGCAGTTCTTC
>TRBD1|TRBV18|TRBJ2-1|many
CASSPPDRGSYNEQFF
TGTGCCAGCTCACCCCCGGACAGGGGGTCCTACAATGAGCAGTTCTTC
>-|TRBV7-9|TRBJ2-1|-
CASSLGRGRASHNEQFF
TGTGCCAGCAGCTTAGGTAGGGGGAGGGCCAGCCACAATGAGCAGTTCTTC
>-|TRBV19|TRBJ2-7|-
CASSYVTDGAYEQYF
TGTGCCAGTAGTTACGTGACGGACGGGGCCTACGAGCAGTACTTC
>-|TRBV5-4|TRBJ1-4|-
CASSRPGGEATNEKLFF
TGTGCCAGCAGCCGGCCCGGGGGGGAAGCAACTAATGAAAAACTGTTTTTT
>-|TRBV27|TRBJ1-2|-
CASSLGGRAQGYTF
TGTGCCAGCAGTTTGGGGGGGCGAGCTCAGGGCTACACCTTC
>-|TRBV7-3|TRBJ2-2|-
CASSLHYTGELFF
TGTGCCAGCAGCTTACACTACACCGGGGAGCTGTTTTTT
>TRBD2|TRBV13|TRBJ2-2|-
CASSDSIAGGDTGELFF
TGTGCCAGCAGCGATTCTATAGCGGGAGGGGACACCGGGGAGCTGTTTTTT
>-|TRBV15|TRBJ1-5|once
CATSRDSGWRTVPNQPQHF
TGTGCCACCAGCAGAGATTCGGGGTGGAGAACAGTTCCCAATCAGCCCCAGCATTTT
>-|TRBV4-1|TRBJ2-7|-
CASSPERVTYEQYF
TGCGCCAGCAGCCCAGAACGGGTTACCTACGAGCAGTACTTC
>TRBD2|TRBV29-1|TRBJ2-1|-
CSLHDLAGGNEQFF
TGCAGCCTTCACGACCTAGCGGGCGGTAATGAGCAGTTCTTC
>-|TRBV5-6|TRBJ1-2|-
CASSLGQDANYGYTF
TGTGCCAGCAGCTTGGGCCAGGACGCCAACTATGGCTACACCTTC
>TRBD2|TRBV7-8|TRBJ2-5|-
CASSTTRGGETQYF
TGTGCCAGCAGCACCACCCGCGGGGGGGAGACCCAGTACTTC
>-|TRBV9|TRBJ2-5|-
CASSVSSSTKETQYF
TGTGCCAGCAGCGTATCCTCTAGTACTAAAGAGACCCAGTACTTC
>TRBD1|TRBV30|TRBJ1-2|-
CAGGQGVYYGYTF
TGTGCCGGGGGACAGGGGGTCTACTATGGCTACACCTTC